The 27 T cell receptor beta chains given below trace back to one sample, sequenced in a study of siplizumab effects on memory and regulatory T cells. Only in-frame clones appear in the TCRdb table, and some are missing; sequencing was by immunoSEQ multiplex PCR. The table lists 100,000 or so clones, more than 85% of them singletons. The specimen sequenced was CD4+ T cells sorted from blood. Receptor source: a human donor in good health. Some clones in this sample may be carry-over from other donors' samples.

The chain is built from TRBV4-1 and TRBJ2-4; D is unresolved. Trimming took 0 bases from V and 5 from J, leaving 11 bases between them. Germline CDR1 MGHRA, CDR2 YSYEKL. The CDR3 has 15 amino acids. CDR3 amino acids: CASSQEPSRENIQYF. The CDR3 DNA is TGCGCCAGCAGCCAAGAGCCCAGCAGAGAAAACATTCAGTACTTC.

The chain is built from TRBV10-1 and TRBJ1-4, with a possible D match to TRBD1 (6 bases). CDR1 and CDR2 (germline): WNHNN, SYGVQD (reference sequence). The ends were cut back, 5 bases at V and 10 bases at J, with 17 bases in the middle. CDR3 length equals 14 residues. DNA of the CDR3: TGCGCCAGCAGTCCCCTGAAGGGGGAAGGAAAACTGTTTTTT. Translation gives CASSPLKGEGKLFF.

The CDR3 DNA reads as TGTGCCAGTAACATGGCGGGAGGGACAAACACCGGGGAGCTGTTTTTT. This codes for CASNMAGGTNTGELFF. The gene calls are TRBV19 and TRBJ2-2, with TRBD2 matching 9 bases. The ends lost 7 bases at V and 2 bases at J; junction bases unmatched: 8. Per germline, CDR1 LNHDA and CDR2 SQIVND (reference sequence). This CDR3 has 16 residues.

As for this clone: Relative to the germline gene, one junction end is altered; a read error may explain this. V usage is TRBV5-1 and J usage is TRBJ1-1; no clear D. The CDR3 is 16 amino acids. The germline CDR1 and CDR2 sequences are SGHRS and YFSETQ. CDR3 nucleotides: TGCACCAGCAGCTTGGAAGGGCGGGTGAGAGAGACTGAAGCTTTCTTT. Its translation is CTSSLEGRVRETEAFF.

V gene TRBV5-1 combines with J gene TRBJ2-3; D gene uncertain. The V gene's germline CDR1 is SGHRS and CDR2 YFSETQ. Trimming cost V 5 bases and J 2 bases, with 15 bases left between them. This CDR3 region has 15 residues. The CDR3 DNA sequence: TGCGCCAGCAGTCCCGGCTTCCTTAACACAGATACGCAGTATTTT. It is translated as CASSPGFLNTDTQYF.

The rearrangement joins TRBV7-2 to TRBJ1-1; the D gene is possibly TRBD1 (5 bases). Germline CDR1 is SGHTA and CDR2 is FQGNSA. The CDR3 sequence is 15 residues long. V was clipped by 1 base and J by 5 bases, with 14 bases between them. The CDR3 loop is CASSLVGLPGTEAFF. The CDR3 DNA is TGTGCCAGCAGCTTAGTGGGGCTACCTGGGACTGAAGCTTTCTTT.

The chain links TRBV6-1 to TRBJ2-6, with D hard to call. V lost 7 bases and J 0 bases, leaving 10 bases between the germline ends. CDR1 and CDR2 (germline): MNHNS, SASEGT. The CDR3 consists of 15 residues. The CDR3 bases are TGTGCCAGCATTTCAGGTGGCTCTGGGGCCAACGTCCTGACTTTC. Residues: CASISGGSGANVLTF.

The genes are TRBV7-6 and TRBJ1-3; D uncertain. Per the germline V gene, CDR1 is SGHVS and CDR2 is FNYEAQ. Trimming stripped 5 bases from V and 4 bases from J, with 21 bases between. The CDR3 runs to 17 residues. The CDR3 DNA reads TGTGCCAGCAGCCAAGATTCGCTCGGGGTATCAGGAAACACCATATATTTT. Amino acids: CASSQDSLGVSGNTIYF.

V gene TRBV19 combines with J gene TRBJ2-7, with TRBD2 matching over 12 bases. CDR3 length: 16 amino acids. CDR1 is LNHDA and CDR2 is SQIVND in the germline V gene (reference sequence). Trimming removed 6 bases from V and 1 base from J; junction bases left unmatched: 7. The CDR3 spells CASSTSGRRESYEQYF. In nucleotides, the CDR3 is TGTGCCAGTAGCACTAGCGGGAGGCGCGAGTCCTACGAGCAGTACTTC.

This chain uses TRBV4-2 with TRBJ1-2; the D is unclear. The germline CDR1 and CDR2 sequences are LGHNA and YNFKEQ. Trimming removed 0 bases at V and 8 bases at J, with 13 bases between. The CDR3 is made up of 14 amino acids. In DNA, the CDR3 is TGTGCCAGCAGCCAAGATCGGCCAGCTACGGGCTACACCTTC. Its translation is CASSQDRPATGYTF.

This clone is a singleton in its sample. In nucleotides, the CDR3 is TGTGCCAGCAGCCCTCGGACGCTACAAGAGACCCAGTACTTC. Translated: CASSPRTLQETQYF. This chain uses TRBV6-5 with TRBJ2-5; D gene unclear. The CDR3 consists of 14 residues. Germline CDR1 and CDR2: MNHEY and SVGAGI. V was clipped by 6 bases and J by 2 bases, with 13 bases between them.

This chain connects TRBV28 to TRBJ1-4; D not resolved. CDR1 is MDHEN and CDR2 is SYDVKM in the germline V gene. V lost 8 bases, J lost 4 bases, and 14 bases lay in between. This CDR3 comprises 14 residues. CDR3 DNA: TGTGCCAGCTGTACGAGCGGCGGTAATGAAAAACTGTTTTTT. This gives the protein CASCTSGGNEKLFF.

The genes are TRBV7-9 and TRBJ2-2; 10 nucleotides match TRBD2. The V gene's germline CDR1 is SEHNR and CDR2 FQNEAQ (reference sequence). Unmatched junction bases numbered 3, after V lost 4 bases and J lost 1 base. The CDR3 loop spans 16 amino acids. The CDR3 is CASSSGLAENTGELFF. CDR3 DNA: TGTGCCAGCAGCTCCGGACTAGCGGAGAACACCGGGGAGCTGTTTTTT.

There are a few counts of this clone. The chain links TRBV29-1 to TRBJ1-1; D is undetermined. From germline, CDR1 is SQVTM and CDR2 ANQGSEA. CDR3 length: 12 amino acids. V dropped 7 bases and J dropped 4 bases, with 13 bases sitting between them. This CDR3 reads CSGQMISTEAFF. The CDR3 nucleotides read TGCAGCGGCCAGATGATAAGCACTGAAGCTTTCTTT.

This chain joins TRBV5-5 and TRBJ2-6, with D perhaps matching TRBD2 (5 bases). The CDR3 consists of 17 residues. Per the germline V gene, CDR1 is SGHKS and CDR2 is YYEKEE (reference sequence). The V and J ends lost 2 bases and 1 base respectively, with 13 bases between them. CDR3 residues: CASSLRGLESGANVLTF. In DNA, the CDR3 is TGTGCCAGCAGCTTAAGAGGGCTGGAGTCTGGGGCCAACGTCCTGACTTTC.

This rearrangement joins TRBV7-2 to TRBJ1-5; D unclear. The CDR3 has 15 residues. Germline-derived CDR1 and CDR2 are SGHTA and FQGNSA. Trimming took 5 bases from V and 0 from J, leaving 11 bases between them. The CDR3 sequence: CASSTRVYSNQPQHF. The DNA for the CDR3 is TGTGCCAGCAGCACCCGGGTGTATAGCAATCAGCCCCAGCATTTT.

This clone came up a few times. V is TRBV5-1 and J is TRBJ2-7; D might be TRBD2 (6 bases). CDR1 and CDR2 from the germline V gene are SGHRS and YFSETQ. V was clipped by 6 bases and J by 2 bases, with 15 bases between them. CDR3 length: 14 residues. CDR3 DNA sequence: TGCGCCAGCATGCTTAGCGGTATGCCCTACGAGCAGTACTTC. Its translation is CASMLSGMPYEQYF.

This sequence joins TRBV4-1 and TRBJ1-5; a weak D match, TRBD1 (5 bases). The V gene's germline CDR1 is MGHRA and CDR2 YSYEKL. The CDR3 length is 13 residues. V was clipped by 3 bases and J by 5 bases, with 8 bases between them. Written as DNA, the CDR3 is TGCGCCAGCAGCCAGGGACGGGATCAGCCCCAGCATTTT. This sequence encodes CASSQGRDQPQHF.

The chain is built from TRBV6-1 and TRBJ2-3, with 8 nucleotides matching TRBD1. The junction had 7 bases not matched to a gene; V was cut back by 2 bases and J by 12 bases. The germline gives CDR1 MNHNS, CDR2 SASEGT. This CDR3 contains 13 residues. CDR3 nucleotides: TGTGCCAGCAGTGAATCTGACGGGACAGGCCAGTATTTT. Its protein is CASSESDGTGQYF.

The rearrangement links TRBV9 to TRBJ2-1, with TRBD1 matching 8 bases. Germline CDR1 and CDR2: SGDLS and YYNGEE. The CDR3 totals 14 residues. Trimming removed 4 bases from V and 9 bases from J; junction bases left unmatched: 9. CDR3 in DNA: TGTGCCAGCAGCCCCGGACAGGGTGTTACTGAGCAGTTCTTC. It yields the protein CASSPGQGVTEQFF.

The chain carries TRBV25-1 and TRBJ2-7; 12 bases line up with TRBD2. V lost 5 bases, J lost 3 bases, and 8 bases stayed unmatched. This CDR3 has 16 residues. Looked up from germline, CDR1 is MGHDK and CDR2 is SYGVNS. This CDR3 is CASSRLAGELSYEQYF. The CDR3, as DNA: TGTGCCAGCAGTCGACTAGCGGGAGAGCTGAGCTACGAGCAGTACTTC.

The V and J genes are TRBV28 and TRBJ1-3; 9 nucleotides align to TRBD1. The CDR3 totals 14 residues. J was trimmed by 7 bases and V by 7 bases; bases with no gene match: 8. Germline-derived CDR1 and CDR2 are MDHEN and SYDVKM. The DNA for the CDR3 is TGTGCCAGCACCCCAGGGACAGGGAGTAACACCATATATTTT. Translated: CASTPGTGSNTIYF.

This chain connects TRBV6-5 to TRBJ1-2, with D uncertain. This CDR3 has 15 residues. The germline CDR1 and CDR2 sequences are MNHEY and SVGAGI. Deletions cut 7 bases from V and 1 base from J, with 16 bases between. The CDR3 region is CASTKNSRINYGYTF. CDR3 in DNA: TGTGCCAGCACCAAAAATTCCCGGATTAACTATGGCTACACCTTC.

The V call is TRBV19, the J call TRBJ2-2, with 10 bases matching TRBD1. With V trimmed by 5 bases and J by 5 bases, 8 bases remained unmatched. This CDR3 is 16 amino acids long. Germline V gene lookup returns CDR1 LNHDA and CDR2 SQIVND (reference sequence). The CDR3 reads CASSHSPGQGTGELFF. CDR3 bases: TGTGCCAGTAGTCATTCTCCGGGACAGGGGACCGGGGAGCTGTTTTTT. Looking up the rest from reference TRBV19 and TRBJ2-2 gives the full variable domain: DGGITQSPKYLFRKEGQNVTLSCEQNLNHDAMYWYRQDPGQGLRLIYYSQIVNDFQKGDIAEGYSVSREKKESFPLTVTSAQKNPTAFYLCASSHSPGQGTGELFFGEGSRLTVL.

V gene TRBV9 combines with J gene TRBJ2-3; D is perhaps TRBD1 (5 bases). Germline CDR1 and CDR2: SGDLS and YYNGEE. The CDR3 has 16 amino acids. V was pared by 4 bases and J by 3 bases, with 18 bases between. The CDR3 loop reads CASSLRNQGSTDTQYF. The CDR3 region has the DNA TGTGCCAGCAGCCTAAGGAATCAGGGTTCGACAGATACGCAGTATTTT.

CDR3 DNA: TGTGCCAGCAGCTTTCCGGGACTAGCGGACAATGAGCAGTTCTTC. This gives the protein CASSFPGLADNEQFF. The V and J genes are TRBV7-9 and TRBJ2-1; TRBD2 matches at 11 bases. The CDR3 length is 15 residues. Germline CDR1 is SEHNR and CDR2 is FQNEAQ (reference sequence). J gave up 5 bases and V 3 bases, and 3 bases lay outside the gene matches. Variable domain in full (rest from reference TRBV7-9 and TRBJ2-1): DTGVSQNPRHKITKRGQNVTFRCDPISEHNRLYWYRQTLGQGPEFLTYFQNEAQLEKSRLLSDRFSAERPKGSFSTLEIQRTEQGDSAMYLCASSFPGLADNEQFFGPGTRLTVL.

This CDR3 is CASSEGLAGPQETQYF. The CDR3 DNA reads as TGTGCCAGCAGTGAAGGACTAGCGGGACCCCAAGAGACCCAGTACTTC. V and J are TRBV6-1 and TRBJ2-5; TRBD2 matches at 11 bases. This CDR3 contains 16 residues. Germline V CDR1 and CDR2: MNHNS, SASEGT. Trimming removed 1 base from V and 1 base from J; junction bases left unmatched: 2.